This T cell receptor beta chain was retrieved from a study of cytomegalovirus exposure and HLA in healthy donors. General study results and limits: Presence/absence analyses took donor sequencing depth as roughly uniform. A later analysis linked a missense DCLRE1C variant to TCR beta V- and J-gene trimming. Within an earlier analysis, most TCR beta V segments proved productive either about 90% or about 30% of the time.

PCR employed 60 Vbeta and 13 Jbeta primers. In the original analysis: Counted up in a later analysis, unique TCR beta chains came to some 82 million, with around 11 million shared. Only in-frame clones appear in the TCRdb table, and some are missing; sequencing was by immunoSEQ multiplex PCR. That table supplies the V and J calls and clone size; D and trimming were determined from the DNA. This sample has some 250,000 clones; 82% occur once, and the top ten carry roughly 5%. V lost 2 bases, J lost 7 bases, and 15 bases lay in between. The CDR3 consists of 15 residues. The germline CDR1 and CDR2 sequences are MNHNY and SVGAGI (reference sequence). Comments on this clone: No antigen is known for it.

The chain links TRBV6-6 to TRBJ2-1; maybe TRBD2 (6 bases). Sequencing was carried out using PBMCs. This receptor was obtained from a woman in her forties in good health and CMV-seropositive. The CDR3 nucleotides read TGTGCCAGCAGTTACGGGGGGTCTGGATCGAATGAGCAGTTCTTC. Translated: CASSYGGSGSNEQFF.